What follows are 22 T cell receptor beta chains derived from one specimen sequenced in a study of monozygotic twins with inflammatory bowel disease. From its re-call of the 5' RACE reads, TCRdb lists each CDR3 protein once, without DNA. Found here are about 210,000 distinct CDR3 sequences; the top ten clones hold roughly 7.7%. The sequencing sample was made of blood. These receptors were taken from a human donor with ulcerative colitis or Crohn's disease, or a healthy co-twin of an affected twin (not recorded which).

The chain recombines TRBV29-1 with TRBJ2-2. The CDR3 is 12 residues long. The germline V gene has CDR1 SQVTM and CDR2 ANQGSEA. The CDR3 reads CSVEWYTGELFF.

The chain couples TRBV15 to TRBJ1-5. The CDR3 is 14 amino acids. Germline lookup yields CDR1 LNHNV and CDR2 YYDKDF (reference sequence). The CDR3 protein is CATSSGRNNQPQHF.

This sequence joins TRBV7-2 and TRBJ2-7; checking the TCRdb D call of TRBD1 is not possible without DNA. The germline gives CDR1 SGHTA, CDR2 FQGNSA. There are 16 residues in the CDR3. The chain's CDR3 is CASSLGSGGRAYEQYF.

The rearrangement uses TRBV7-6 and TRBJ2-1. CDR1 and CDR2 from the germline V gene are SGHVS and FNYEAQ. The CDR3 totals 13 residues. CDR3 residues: CASSLGLNNEQFF.

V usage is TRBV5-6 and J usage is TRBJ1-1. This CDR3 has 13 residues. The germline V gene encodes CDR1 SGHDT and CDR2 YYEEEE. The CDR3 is CASSPEAGSQAFF.

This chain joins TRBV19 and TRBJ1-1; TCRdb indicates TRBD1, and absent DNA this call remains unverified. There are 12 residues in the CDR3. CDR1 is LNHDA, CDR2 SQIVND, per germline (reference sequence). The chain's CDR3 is CASSIWGNEAFF. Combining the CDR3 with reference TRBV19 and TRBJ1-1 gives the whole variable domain DGGITQSPKYLFRKEGQNVTLSCEQNLNHDAMYWYRQDPGQGLRLIYYSQIVNDFQKGDIAEGYSVSREKKESFPLTVTSAQKNPTAFYLCASSIWGNEAFFGQGTRLTVV.

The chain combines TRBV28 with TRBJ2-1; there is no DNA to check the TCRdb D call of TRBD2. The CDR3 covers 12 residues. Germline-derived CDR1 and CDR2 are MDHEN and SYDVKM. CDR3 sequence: CASSLSGTSRFF.

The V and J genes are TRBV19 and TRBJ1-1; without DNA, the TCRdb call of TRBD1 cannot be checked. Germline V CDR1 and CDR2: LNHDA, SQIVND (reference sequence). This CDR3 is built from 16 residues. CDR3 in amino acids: CASSTGQGYSGTEAFF.

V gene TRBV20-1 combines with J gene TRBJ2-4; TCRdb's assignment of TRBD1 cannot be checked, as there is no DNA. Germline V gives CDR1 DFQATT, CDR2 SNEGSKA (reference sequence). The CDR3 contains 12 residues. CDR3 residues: CSAPPQGNIQYF.

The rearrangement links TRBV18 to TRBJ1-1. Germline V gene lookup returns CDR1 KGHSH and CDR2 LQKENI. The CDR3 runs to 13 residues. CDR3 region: CASSPTLNTEAFF.

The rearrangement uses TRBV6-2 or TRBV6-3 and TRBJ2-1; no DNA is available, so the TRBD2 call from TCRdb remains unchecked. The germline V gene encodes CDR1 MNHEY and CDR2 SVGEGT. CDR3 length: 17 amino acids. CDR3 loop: CASSGALWRIPYNEQFF.

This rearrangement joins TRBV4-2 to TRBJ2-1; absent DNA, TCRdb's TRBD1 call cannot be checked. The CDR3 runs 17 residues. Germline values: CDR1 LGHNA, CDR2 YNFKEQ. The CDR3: CASSQDLGGGAYNEQFF.

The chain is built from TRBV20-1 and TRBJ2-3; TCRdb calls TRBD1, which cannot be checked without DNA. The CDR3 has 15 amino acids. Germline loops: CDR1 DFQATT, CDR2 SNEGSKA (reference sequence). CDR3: CSARGAGGRKDTQYF.

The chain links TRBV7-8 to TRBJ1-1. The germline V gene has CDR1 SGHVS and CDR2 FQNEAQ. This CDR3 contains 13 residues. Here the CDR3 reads CASRLQGVGEAFF.

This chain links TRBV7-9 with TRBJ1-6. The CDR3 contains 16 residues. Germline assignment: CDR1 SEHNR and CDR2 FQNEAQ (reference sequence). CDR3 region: CASSAGPSTRNSPLHF.

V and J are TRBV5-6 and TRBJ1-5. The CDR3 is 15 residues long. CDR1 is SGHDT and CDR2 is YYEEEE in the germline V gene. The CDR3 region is CASSLRQHGDQPQHF.

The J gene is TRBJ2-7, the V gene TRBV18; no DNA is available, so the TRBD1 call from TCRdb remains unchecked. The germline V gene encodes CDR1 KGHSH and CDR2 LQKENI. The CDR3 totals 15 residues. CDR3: CASSPLSQGSYEQYF.

This CDR3 reads CTSSQGGYGELFF. This chain connects TRBV3-1 to TRBJ2-2; as DNA is missing, the TRBD1 call by TCRdb cannot be tested. Germline V gene data show CDR1 as LGHDT and CDR2 as YNNKEL (reference sequence). The CDR3 contains 13 residues.

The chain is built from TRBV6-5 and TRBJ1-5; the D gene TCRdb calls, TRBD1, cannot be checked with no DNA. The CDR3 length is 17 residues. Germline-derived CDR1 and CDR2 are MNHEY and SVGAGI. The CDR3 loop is CASSYLPQGAGNQPQHF.

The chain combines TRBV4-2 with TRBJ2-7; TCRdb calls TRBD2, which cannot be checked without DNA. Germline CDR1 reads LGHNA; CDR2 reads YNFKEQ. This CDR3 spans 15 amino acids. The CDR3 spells CASSLSWTSGYEQYF.

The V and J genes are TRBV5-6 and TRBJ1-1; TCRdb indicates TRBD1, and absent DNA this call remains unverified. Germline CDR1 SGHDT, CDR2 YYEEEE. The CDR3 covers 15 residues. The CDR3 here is CASSTPGGFYTEAFF. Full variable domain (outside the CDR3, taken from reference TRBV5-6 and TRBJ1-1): DAGVTQSPTHLIKTRGQQVTLRCSPKSGHDTVSWYQQALGQGPQFIFQYYEEEERQRGNFPDRFSGHQFPNYSSELNVNALLLGDSALYLCASSTPGGFYTEAFFGQGTRLTVV.

This chain's CDR3 is CASSLGGAGPGNTIYF. This sequence joins TRBV7-6 and TRBJ1-3; the TRBD1 assignment by TCRdb is unverifiable without DNA. CDR1 SGHVS and CDR2 FNYEAQ come from the germline V gene. The CDR3 loop spans 16 amino acids.